Presented here are 17 T cell receptor beta chains from one specimen sequenced in a study of cytomegalovirus exposure and HLA in healthy donors (dated by TCRdb to 2016 to 2017). Library creation used the immunoSEQ multiplex PCR assay. The multiplex PCR relied on a mix of 60 forward primers for TCR Vbeta segments and 13 reverse primers for TCR Jbeta segments. TCRdb mirrors the immuneACCESS table, restricted to in-frame sequences. Some clones are absent from its copies; in checked studies, under half trace to an unresolved V gene, and the reason for the others is unknown. The sample data list about 130,000 clones, and approximately 80% of these were observed just once. Jointly, the top ten make up less than 2% of the sample. Sequencing was done on a sample of PBMCs. All receptors come from a woman in her 40s in good health and CMV-seronegative.

This clone came up once. The CDR3 coding sequence is TGTGCCAGCAGCCCCTACAGGGGCTCTGGGGCCAACGTCCTGACTTTC. This codes for CASSPYRGSGANVLTF. The genes are TRBV27 and TRBJ2-6; 7 nucleotides match TRBD1. Germline loops: CDR1 MNHEY, CDR2 SMNVEV (reference sequence). The CDR3 contains 16 residues. Germline trimming cut 6 bases from V and 0 bases from J; bases unmatched to any gene: 5.

V and J are TRBV18 and TRBJ1-4, with D maybe TRBD1 (6 bases). V was trimmed by 6 bases and J by 8 bases, leaving 16 bases between them. The CDR3 totals 14 residues. The germline gives CDR1 KGHSH, CDR2 LQKENI. The CDR3 region has the DNA TGTGCCAGCTCTCTGGATCTGGGGGCGGAAAAACTGTTTTTT. It specifies CASSLDLGAEKLFF.

The chain links TRBV4-1 to TRBJ2-1; TRBD1 is a possible D gene (6 bases). The CDR3 has 16 residues. Per germline, CDR1 MGHRA and CDR2 YSYEKL. V lost 0 bases and J lost 1, with 10 bases in between. This CDR3 is CASSQDRDISYNEQFF. The CDR3 DNA sequence: TGCGCCAGCAGCCAAGACCGGGACATTTCCTACAATGAGCAGTTCTTC.

The genes are TRBV7-6 and TRBJ2-5; 8 positions agree with TRBD1. The CDR3 spans 15 residues. Germline CDR1 and CDR2: SGHVS and FNYEAQ. V lost 4 bases and J lost 0; bases outside the gene matches: 4. The DNA of the CDR3 is TGTGCCAGCAGCTCCGACAGGGGATACCAAGAGACCCAGTACTTC. Its translation: CASSSDRGYQETQYF.

The chain has TRBV28 and TRBJ1-5; D is perhaps TRBD1 (6 bases). The CDR3 is 15 amino acids. The V and J ends lost 6 bases and 3 bases respectively, with 15 bases between them. Germline V gene lookup returns CDR1 MDHEN and CDR2 SYDVKM. Written as DNA, the CDR3 is TGTGCCAGCAGCGGGACACCCAAACACAATCAGCCCCAGCATTTT. Protein product: CASSGTPKHNQPQHF.

V usage is TRBV19 and J usage is TRBJ2-1; 7 nucleotides agree with TRBD2. There are 13 residues in the CDR3. Germline V lookup: CDR1 LNHDA, CDR2 SQIVND (reference sequence). J was trimmed by 9 bases and V by 3 bases; bases with no gene match: 5. The chain's CDR3 is CASSMGLPSEQFF. CDR3 sequence (DNA): TGTGCCAGTAGTATGGGACTACCCTCTGAGCAGTTCTTC.

This chain uses TRBV10-3 with TRBJ2-7, with D unresolved. Germline loops: CDR1 ENHRY, CDR2 SYGVKD. The CDR3 runs 13 residues. V lost 6 bases to trimming and J lost 1 base, with 10 bases between them. The CDR3 is CAIRDGESYEQYF. CDR3 sequence (DNA): TGTGCCATCAGGGATGGAGAATCCTACGAGCAGTACTTC.

This clone has a single count. The V gene is TRBV27, the J gene TRBJ2-1; 11 nucleotides agree with TRBD2. This CDR3 has 16 amino acids. From germline, CDR1 is MNHEY and CDR2 SMNVEV (reference sequence). The V segment lost 4 bases and the J segment 4 bases; nucleotides outside the gene matches: 6. CDR3 DNA: TGTGCCAGCAGTTCGAATTTAGCGGGAGGGTACAATGAGCAGTTCTTC. Translation: CASSSNLAGGYNEQFF.

This clone has a single count. The V call is TRBV2, the J call TRBJ2-3; TRBD2 aligns across 9 bases. The CDR3 loop spans 19 amino acids. V trimming: 6 bases; J trimming: 4 bases; junction bases outside the gene matches: 20. Germline loops: CDR1 SNHLY, CDR2 FYNNEI. DNA of the CDR3: TGTGCCAGCAGGGCGACGGTGGGAGCGGGGGGCGTCCCGGCAGATACGCAGTATTTT. Its translation is CASRATVGAGGVPADTQYF.

V usage is TRBV5-1 and J usage is TRBJ1-1; D might be TRBD1 (6 bases). V was cut by 1 base and J by 7 bases, with 17 bases left in between. This CDR3 is built from 15 residues. From germline, CDR1 is SGHRS and CDR2 YFSETQ. Here the CDR3 reads CASSLKRGAGFEAFF. CDR3 coding DNA: TGCGCCAGCAGCTTGAAGCGGGGGGCGGGATTTGAAGCTTTCTTT. The entire variable domain, with the rest obtained from reference TRBV5-1 and TRBJ1-1, is as follows: KAGVTQTPRYLIKTRGQQVTLSCSPISGHRSVSWYQQTPGQGLQFLFEYFSETQRNKGNFPGRFSGRQFSNSRSEMNVSTLELGDSALYLCASSLKRGAGFEAFFGQGTRLTVV.

In this sample, this clone turned up a few times. The gene calls are TRBV4-1 and TRBJ2-1; 8 positions match TRBD2. CDR3 length: 14 amino acids. Losses at the gene ends were 3 bases for V and 7 bases for J; bases not matched to a gene: 5. Per germline, CDR1 MGHRA and CDR2 YSYEKL. Written as DNA, the CDR3 is TGCGCCAGCAGCCATACGGGACTAGATAATGAGCAGTTCTTC. Protein product: CASSHTGLDNEQFF.

This clone has only a few counts. The rearrangement links TRBV18 to TRBJ2-3, with TRBD2 matching 14 bases. J gave up 4 bases and V 1 base, and 1 base lay outside the gene matches. There are 16 residues in the CDR3. The germline gives CDR1 KGHSH, CDR2 LQKENI. The CDR3 DNA is TGTGCCAGCTCACCACTGACTAGCGGGGGGGCAGATACGCAGTATTTT. Translated, it gives CASSPLTSGGADTQYF.

The rearrangement links TRBV10-3 to TRBJ2-2, with 11 nucleotides matching TRBD1. Germline trimming cut 6 bases from V and 6 bases from J; bases unmatched to any gene: 9. This CDR3 has 16 residues. Germline lookup yields CDR1 ENHRY and CDR2 SYGVKD. CDR3 bases: TGTGCCATCAGCCGAGGACAGGGGGCCAGGGCCGGGGAGCTGTTTTTT. Encoded protein: CAISRGQGARAGELFF.

Regarding this clone: The junction and the germline gene differ at one end; a read error may be behind it. Here the CDR3 reads CTSSYGGQGNGYTF. The CDR3 nucleotides read TGTACCAGCAGTTACGGGGGACAGGGAAATGGCTACACCTTC. The rearrangement uses TRBV6-5 and TRBJ1-2; TRBD1 agrees at 9 bases. Germline CDR1 and CDR2: MNHEY and SVGAGI. The CDR3 contains 14 residues.

The rearrangement joins TRBV20-1 to TRBJ1-5; a possible D gene is TRBD1 (6 bases). Trimming removed 5 bases at V and 12 bases at J, with 11 bases between. The CDR3 spans 10 residues. CDR1 is DFQATT, CDR2 SNEGSKA, per germline (reference sequence). CDR3 DNA sequence: TGCAGTGCTGGGGGGGGGCTCCAGCATTTT. It encodes CSAGGGLQHF.

V and J are TRBV18 and TRBJ2-1; 9 bases match TRBD1. This CDR3 has 14 residues. The germline CDR1 and CDR2 sequences are KGHSH and LQKENI. V was pared by 2 bases and J by 7 bases, with 3 bases of the junction left unmatched. CDR3 bases: TGTGCCAGCTCACCAACAGGGGGCCTAAATGAGCAGTTCTTC. Translating it yields CASSPTGGLNEQFF.

The chain uses TRBV7-6 and TRBJ1-2, with 11 bases lining up with TRBD1. CDR3 size: 13 residues. Per the germline V gene, CDR1 is SGHVS and CDR2 is FNYEAQ. With 5 bases clipped from V and 7 bases from J, the junction kept 3 bases outside the gene matches. DNA for the CDR3: TGTGCCAGCAGCCCCGGACAGGGGGCTGGCTACACCTTC. Protein: CASSPGQGAGYTF.